What follows describes a single T cell receptor beta chain. These data are taken from a study of regulatory T cells in long-lasting Graves disease. The time point was: newly diagnosed GD, antithyroid drugs for less than 3 months. After RNA was extracted from PBMCs, the TCR library was made from it. CDR1 SQVTM and CDR2 ANQGSEA come from the germline V gene. CDR3 length: 11 residues. V was pared by 5 bases and J by 4 bases, with 8 bases between. To make TCR beta libraries, researchers used iRepertoire HTBI primers and Arm-PCR of CDR3 regions. TCRdb re-derived calls from the multiplex PCR reads in MiXCR, one entry per CDR3 protein. The repertoire holds hundreds of thousands of distinct CDR3 sequences, with roughly 15% as singletons. This sample also appeared in a second study, on T cells in Graves' hyperthyroidism and ophthalmopathy. From that study: HTBI primers drove first-round RT-PCR of the TCR CDR3. A model of 13 V-J features distinguished ophthalmopathy from stable hyperthyroidism.

This specimen consisted of peripheral blood mononuclear cells (PBMCs), obtained at new diagnosis, from a patient treated with antithyroid drugs. This receptor was obtained from a woman aged 25-40 years with Graves disease. The chain couples TRBV29-1 to TRBJ2-5; D perhaps matches TRBD2 (6 bases). The CDR3 loop is CSVLGGETQYF. DNA for the CDR3: TGCAGCGTTTTGGGGGGAGAGACCCAGTACTTC. The full variable domain, with the rest looked up from reference TRBV29-1 and TRBJ2-5, is SAVISQKPSRDICQRGTSLTIQCQVDSQVTMMFWYRQQPGQSLTLIATANQGSEATYESGFVIDKFPISRPNLTFSTLTVSNMSPEDSSIYLCSVLGGETQYFGPGTRLLVL.